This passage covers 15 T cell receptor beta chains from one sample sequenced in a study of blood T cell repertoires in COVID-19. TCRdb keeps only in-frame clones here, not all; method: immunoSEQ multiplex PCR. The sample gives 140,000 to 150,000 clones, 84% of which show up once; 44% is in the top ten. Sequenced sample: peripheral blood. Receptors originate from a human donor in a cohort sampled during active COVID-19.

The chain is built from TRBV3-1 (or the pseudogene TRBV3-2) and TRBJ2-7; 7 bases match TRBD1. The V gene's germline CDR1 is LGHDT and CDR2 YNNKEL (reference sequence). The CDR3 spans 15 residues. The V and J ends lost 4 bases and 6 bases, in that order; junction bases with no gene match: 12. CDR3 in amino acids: CASSPGGQEQSEQYV. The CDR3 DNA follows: TGTGCCAGCAGCCCCGGAGGACAGGAACAAAGCGAGCAGTACGTC.

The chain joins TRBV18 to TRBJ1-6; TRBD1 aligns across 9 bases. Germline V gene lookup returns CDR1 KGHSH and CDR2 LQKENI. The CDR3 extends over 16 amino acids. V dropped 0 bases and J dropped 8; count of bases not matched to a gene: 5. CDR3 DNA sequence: TGTGCCAGCTCACCACCGATTCGGACAGGGGATTCACCCCTCCACTTT. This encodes CASSPPIRTGDSPLHF.

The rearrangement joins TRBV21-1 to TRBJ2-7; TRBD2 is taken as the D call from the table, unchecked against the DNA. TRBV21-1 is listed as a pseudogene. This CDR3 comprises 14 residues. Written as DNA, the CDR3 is TGTGCCAGCAGCAATGGAGAACCGGGCTACGAGCAGTACTTC. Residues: CASSNGEPGYEQYF.

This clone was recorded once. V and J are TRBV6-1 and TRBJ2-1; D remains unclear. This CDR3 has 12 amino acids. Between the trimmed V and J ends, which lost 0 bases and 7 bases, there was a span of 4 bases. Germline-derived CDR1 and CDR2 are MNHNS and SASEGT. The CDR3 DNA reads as TGTGCCAGCAGTGAAGCGAGGAATGAGCAGTTCTTC. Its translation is CASSEARNEQFF.

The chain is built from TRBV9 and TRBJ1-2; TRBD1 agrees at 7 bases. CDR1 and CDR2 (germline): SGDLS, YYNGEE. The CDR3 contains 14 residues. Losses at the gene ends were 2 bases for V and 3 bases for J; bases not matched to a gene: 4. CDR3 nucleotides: TGTGCCAGCAGCGTGGGACAGTCCCACTATGGCTACACCTTC. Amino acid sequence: CASSVGQSHYGYTF.

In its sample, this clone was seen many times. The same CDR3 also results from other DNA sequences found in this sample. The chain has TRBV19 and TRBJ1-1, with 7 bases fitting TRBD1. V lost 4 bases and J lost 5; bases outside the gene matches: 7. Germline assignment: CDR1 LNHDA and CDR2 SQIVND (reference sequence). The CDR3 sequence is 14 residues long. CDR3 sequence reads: CASSRQGGNTEAFF. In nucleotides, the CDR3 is TGTGCCAGTAGTAGACAGGGCGGGAATACTGAAGCTTTCTTT. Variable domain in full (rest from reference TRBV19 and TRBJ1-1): DGGITQSPKYLFRKEGQNVTLSCEQNLNHDAMYWYRQDPGQGLRLIYYSQIVNDFQKGDIAEGYSVSREKKESFPLTVTSAQKNPTAFYLCASSRQGGNTEAFFGQGTRLTVV.

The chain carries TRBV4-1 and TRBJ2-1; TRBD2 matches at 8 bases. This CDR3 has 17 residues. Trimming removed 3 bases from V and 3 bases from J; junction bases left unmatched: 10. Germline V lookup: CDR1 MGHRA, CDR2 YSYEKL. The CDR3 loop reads CASSQRSSGRVYNEQFF. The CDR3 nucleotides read TGCGCCAGCAGCCAGAGATCCAGCGGGAGAGTCTACAATGAGCAGTTCTTC.

The CDR3 coding sequence is TGCGCCAGCAGCTTGGGAGGAGTGGATACGCAGTATTTT. This sequence encodes CASSLGGVDTQYF. J is TRBJ2-3 and V is TRBV5-1; D gene ambiguous. Trimming pared 0 bases from V and 6 bases from J, leaving 8 bases between. CDR3 length: 13 residues. Germline assignment: CDR1 SGHRS and CDR2 YFSETQ.

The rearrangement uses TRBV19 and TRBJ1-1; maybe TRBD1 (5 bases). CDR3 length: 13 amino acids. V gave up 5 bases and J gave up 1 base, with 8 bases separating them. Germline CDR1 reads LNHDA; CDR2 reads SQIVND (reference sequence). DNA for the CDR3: TGTGCCAGTAGTTGGGGGGGGAACACTGAAGCTTTCTTT. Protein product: CASSWGGNTEAFF.

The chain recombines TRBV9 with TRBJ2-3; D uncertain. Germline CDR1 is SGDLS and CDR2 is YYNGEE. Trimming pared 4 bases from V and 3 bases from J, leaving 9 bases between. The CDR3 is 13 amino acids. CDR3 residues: CASSIPGTDTQYF. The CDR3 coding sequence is TGTGCCAGCAGCATTCCCGGGACAGATACGCAGTATTTT.

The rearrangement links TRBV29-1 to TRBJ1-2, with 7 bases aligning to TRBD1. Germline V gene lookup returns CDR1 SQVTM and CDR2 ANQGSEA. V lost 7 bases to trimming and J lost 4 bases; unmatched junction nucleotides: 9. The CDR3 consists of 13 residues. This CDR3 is CSARQGFSYGYTF. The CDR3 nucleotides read TGCAGCGCCCGACAGGGCTTTTCCTATGGCTACACCTTC.

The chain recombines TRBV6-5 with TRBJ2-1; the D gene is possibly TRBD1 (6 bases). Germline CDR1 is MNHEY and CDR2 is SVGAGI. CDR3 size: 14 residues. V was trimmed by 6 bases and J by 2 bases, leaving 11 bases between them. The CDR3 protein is CASSETGTYNEQFF. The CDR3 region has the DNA TGTGCCAGCAGCGAGACAGGCACCTACAATGAGCAGTTCTTC.

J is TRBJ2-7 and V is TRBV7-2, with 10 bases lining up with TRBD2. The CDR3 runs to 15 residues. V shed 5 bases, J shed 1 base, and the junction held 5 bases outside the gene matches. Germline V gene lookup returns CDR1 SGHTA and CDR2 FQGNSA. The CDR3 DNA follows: TGTGCCAGCAGCAAAGGGACTAGCGCGTCCTACGAGCAGTACGTC. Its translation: CASSKGTSASYEQYV.

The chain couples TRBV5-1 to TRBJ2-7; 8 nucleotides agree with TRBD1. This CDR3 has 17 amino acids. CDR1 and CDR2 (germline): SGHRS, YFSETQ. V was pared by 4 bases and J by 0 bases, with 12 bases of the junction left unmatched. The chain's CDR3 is CASSPGARTGSSYEQYV. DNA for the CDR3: TGCGCCAGCAGCCCCGGAGCCCGGACAGGGAGCTCCTACGAGCAGTACGTC.

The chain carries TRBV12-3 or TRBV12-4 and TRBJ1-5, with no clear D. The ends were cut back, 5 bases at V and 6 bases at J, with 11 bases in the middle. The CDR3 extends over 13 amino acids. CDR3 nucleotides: TGTGCCAGCAGTCCCCAAGGAGGTCAGCCCCAGCATTTT. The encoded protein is CASSPQGGQPQHF.